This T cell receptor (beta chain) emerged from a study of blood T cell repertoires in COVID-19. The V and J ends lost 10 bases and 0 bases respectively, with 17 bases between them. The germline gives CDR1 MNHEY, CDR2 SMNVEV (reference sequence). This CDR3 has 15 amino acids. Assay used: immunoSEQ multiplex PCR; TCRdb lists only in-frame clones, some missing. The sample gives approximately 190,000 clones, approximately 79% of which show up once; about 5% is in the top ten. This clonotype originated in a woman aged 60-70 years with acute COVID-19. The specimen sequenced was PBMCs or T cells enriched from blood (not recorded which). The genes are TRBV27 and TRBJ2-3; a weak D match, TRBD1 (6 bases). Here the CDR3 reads CAIHTGTTSTDTQYF. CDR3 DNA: TGTGCCATCCACACCGGGACAACTAGCACAGATACGCAGTATTTT.